Detailed here is one T cell receptor (beta chain). The data were obtained in a study of glioma-infiltrating T cells after dendritic cell vaccination. The V gene's germline CDR1 is SGHDT and CDR2 YYEEEE. V lost 1 base and J lost 5, with 14 bases in between. The CDR3 is 15 residues long. This table comes from immunoSEQ multiplex PCR, and its TCRdb copy is limited to in-frame clones, with some not included. The table includes 75,000 to 100,000 clones, about 79% detected once. The chain couples TRBV5-6 to TRBJ2-3, with a possible D match to TRBD2 (6 bases). Sequenced here: blood, sampled before dendritic cell vaccination. The receptor's source is a human donor with glioblastoma. The CDR3 sequence: CASSLFGGREDTQYF. DNA of the CDR3: TGTGCCAGCAGCTTGTTCGGGGGTCGGGAAGATACGCAGTATTTT. Drawing the rest from reference TRBV5-6 and TRBJ2-3, the complete variable domain is DAGVTQSPTHLIKTRGQQVTLRCSPKSGHDTVSWYQQALGQGPQFIFQYYEEEERQRGNFPDRFSGHQFPNYSSELNVNALLLGDSALYLCASSLFGGREDTQYFGPGTRLTVL.